This passage covers 7 T cell receptor beta chains from one sample sequenced in a study of blood T cell repertoires in COVID-19. Clones were read by immunoSEQ multiplex PCR, and TCRdb kept only the in-frame ones, dropping some. The repertoire includes more than 250,000 clones, around nine tenths of them detected once, and over 2% sits in the top ten. The sequenced sample was PBMCs or T cells enriched from blood (not recorded which). These receptors came from a woman aged 18-29 years who had recovered from COVID-19.

This chain uses TRBV7-2 with TRBJ2-7; 9 positions agree with TRBD2. The CDR3 extends over 15 amino acids. The germline V gene encodes CDR1 SGHTA and CDR2 FQGNSA. V lost 4 bases and J lost 1; bases outside the gene matches: 5. In DNA, the CDR3 is TGTGCCAGCAGCTCTCGTAGCGGGGGATCCTACGAGCAGTACTTC. It specifies CASSSRSGGSYEQYF.

The J gene is TRBJ1-1, the V gene TRBV27; no clear D gene. CDR1 and CDR2 from the germline V gene are MNHEY and SMNVEV (reference sequence). This CDR3 is 14 amino acids long. The ends were cut back, 6 bases at V and 11 bases at J, with 22 bases in the middle. Here the CDR3 DNA reads TGTGCCAGCAGCCTCCGGCCGGGATCCCTTGGGGCTTTCTTT. Translated, it gives CASSLRPGSLGAFF.

The J gene is TRBJ2-2, the V gene TRBV4-3; D not certain. Germline V CDR1 and CDR2: LGHNA, YSLEER. The CDR3 is made up of 16 amino acids. V shed 0 bases and J shed 5 bases, with 13 bases lying between them. The CDR3 here is CASSQDANFVTGELFF. The CDR3 DNA is TGCGCCAGCAGCCAAGATGCAAACTTCGTTACCGGGGAGCTGTTTTTT.

This sequence joins TRBV10-3 and TRBJ1-5, with a possible D match to TRBD1 (6 bases). Germline loops: CDR1 ENHRY, CDR2 SYGVKD. Trimming shortened V by 0 bases and J by 3 bases, and 12 bases separated the two germline ends. The CDR3 extends over 16 amino acids. Here the CDR3 DNA reads TGTGCCATCAGTGAGTCCTTAAGACAGGCCAATCAGCCCCAGCATTTT. Amino acid sequence: CAISESLRQANQPQHF.

This sequence joins TRBV28 and TRBJ1-2; D call uncertain. The CDR3 is made up of 12 amino acids. The V end was cut by 8 bases, the J end by 7 bases, with 14 bases between. Germline-derived CDR1 and CDR2 are MDHEN and SYDVKM. The CDR3 nucleotides read TGTGCCAGCGGAGGGATTAGGGTTGGCTACACCTTC. It codes for CASGGIRVGYTF.

CDR3 loop: CASSLEPSGSVTGELFF. The CDR3 coding sequence is TGTGCCAGCAGCTTGGAACCCAGCGGGAGCGTCACCGGGGAGCTGTTTTTT. The V call is TRBV5-4, the J call TRBJ2-2; the match to TRBD2 covers 8 bases. J lost 4 bases, V lost 0 bases, and 8 bases had no gene match. Germline CDR1 reads SGHNT; CDR2 reads YYREEE (reference sequence). The CDR3 consists of 17 residues. Full variable domain (outside the CDR3, taken from reference TRBV5-4 and TRBJ2-2): ETGVTQSPTHLIKTRGQQVTLRCSSQSGHNTVSWYQQALGQGPQFIFQYYREEENGRGNFPPRFSGLQFPNYSSELNVNALELDDSALYLCASSLEPSGSVTGELFFGEGSRLTVL.

This clone is a singleton in its sample. J is TRBJ1-1 and V is TRBV7-2; 9 bases are a match to TRBD1. Germline V CDR1 and CDR2: SGHTA, FQGNSA. The CDR3 extends over 16 amino acids. V lost 5 bases to trimming and J lost 5 bases; unmatched junction nucleotides: 12. The CDR3 nucleotides read TGTGCCAGCAGCGAGAATCACAGGGGGCCTTGGACTGAAGCTTTCTTT. Protein product: CASSENHRGPWTEAFF.